This passage covers 9 T cell receptor beta chains from one sample sequenced in a study of cytomegalovirus exposure and HLA in healthy donors. Use of 60 Vbeta and 13 Jbeta primers characterized the PCR. Clones were read by immunoSEQ multiplex PCR, and TCRdb kept only the in-frame ones, dropping some. The sample includes 40,000 to 55,000 clones, 70% to 80% of them seen just once. Sequencing input: PBMCs. The receptor source for this set is a man aged 25 to 40 in good health and CMV-seronegative.

CDR3 protein: CASSQEPGTGVYEQYF. In DNA form, the CDR3 reads TGCGCCAGCAGCCAAGAACCCGGGACAGGGGTATACGAGCAGTACTTC. This chain uses TRBV4-1 with TRBJ2-7, with 10 nucleotides matching TRBD1. The V gene end was trimmed by 0 bases and the J gene end by 4 bases; junction bases not matched to a gene: 6. Germline V CDR1 and CDR2: MGHRA, YSYEKL. The CDR3 length is 16 residues.

Only a few counts were recorded for this clone. The rearrangement uses TRBV6-1 and TRBJ2-2; weak D call: TRBD2 (6 bases). This CDR3 spans 15 amino acids. Germline V CDR1 and CDR2: MNHNS, SASEGT. The V and J ends lost 5 bases and 1 base respectively, with 11 bases between them. The CDR3 region is CASSRGSGNTGELFF. The CDR3 coding sequence is TGTGCCAGCAGTCGGGGTAGCGGGAACACCGGGGAGCTGTTTTTT.

To note about this clone: The identical CDR3 is also encoded by other nucleotide sequences in the sample. The chain uses TRBV5-1 and TRBJ2-7; 11 bases fit TRBD1. The CDR3 is 14 residues long. The V gene's germline CDR1 is SGHRS and CDR2 YFSETQ. Unmatched junction bases numbered 2, after V lost 2 bases and J lost 4 bases. The CDR3 is CASSLGQGAYEQYF. CDR3 nucleotides: TGCGCCAGCAGCTTAGGACAGGGGGCTTACGAGCAGTACTTC.

The rearrangement links TRBV7-9 to TRBJ2-7; 7 bases align to TRBD2. Germline V gene lookup returns CDR1 SEHNR and CDR2 FQNEAQ (reference sequence). The CDR3 is made up of 15 amino acids. J lost 7 bases, V lost 5 bases, and 14 bases had no gene match. CDR3: CASSLSRPAGGEQYF. CDR3 sequence (DNA): TGTGCCAGCAGCCTAAGCCGTCCCGCCGGGGGGGAGCAGTACTTC.

The chain employs TRBV27 and TRBJ2-7, with a tentative D call TRBD1 (6 bases). Germline V gives CDR1 MNHEY, CDR2 SMNVEV (reference sequence). There are 13 residues in the CDR3. Trimming removed 8 bases from V and 4 bases from J, with 15 bases in between. The CDR3 is CASVQGKRYEQYF. In DNA, the CDR3 is TGTGCCAGCGTACAGGGAAAGAGGTACGAGCAGTACTTC.

This clone was seen only a few times. The chain employs TRBV6-1 and TRBJ1-4; D remains ambiguous. CDR3 length: 13 residues. The germline V gene has CDR1 MNHNS and CDR2 SASEGT. The V end was cut by 4 bases, the J end by 7 bases, with 10 bases between. CDR3 DNA: TGTGCCAGCAGTGTCCCCGGGAGTGAAAAACTGTTTTTT. As protein: CASSVPGSEKLFF.

V gene TRBV7-2 combines with J gene TRBJ2-7; 7 bases agree with TRBD1. Germline V gene data show CDR1 as SGHTA and CDR2 as FQGNSA. J was trimmed by 2 bases and V by 6 bases; bases with no gene match: 19. The CDR3 is 18 amino acids. For the CDR3, the DNA is TGTGCCAGCAGTTTCCCCCCATACGCATATCAGGGGGCCTACGAGCAGTACTTC. Protein product: CASSFPPYAYQGAYEQYF.

V usage is TRBV18 and J usage is TRBJ2-5, with a tentative D call TRBD1 (8 bases). V was cut by 3 bases and J by 5 bases, with 16 bases left in between. The germline V gene encodes CDR1 KGHSH and CDR2 LQKENI. The CDR3 is 15 amino acids. CDR3 DNA sequence: TGTGCCAGCTCACCGCGGGGGACAGGAGGGGAGACCCAGTACTTC. This codes for CASSPRGTGGETQYF.

V is TRBV15 and J is TRBJ2-1; a possible D gene is TRBD2 (5 bases). Germline loops: CDR1 LNHNV, CDR2 YYDKDF (reference sequence). This CDR3 comprises 15 residues. V lost 3 bases and J lost 4, with 13 bases in between. This CDR3 is CATSRVAGGYNEQFF. DNA for the CDR3: TGTGCCACCAGCAGGGTTGCGGGCGGATACAATGAGCAGTTCTTC.